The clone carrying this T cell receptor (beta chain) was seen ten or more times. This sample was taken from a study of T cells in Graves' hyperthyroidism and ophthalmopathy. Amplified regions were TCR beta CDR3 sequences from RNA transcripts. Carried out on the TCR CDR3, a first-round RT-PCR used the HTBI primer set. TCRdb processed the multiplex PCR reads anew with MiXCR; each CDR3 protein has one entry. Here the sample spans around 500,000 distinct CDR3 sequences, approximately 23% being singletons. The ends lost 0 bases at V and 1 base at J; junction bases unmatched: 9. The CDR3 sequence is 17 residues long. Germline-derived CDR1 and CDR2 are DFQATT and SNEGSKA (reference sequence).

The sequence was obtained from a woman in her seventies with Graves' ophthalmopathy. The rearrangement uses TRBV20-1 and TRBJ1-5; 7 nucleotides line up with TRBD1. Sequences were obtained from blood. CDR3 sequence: CSARDGQAPGSNQPQHF. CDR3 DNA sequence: TGCAGTGCTAGAGACGGACAGGCCCCAGGGAGCAATCAGCCCCAGCATTTT.